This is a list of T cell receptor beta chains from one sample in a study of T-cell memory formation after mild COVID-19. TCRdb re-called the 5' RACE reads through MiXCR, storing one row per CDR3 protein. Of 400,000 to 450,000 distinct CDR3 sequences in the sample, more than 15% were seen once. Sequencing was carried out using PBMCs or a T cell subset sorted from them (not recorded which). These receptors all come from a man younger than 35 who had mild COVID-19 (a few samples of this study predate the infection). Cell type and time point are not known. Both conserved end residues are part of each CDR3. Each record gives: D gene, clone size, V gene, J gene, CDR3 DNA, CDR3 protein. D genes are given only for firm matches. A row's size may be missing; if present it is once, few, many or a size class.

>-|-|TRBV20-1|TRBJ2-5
TGCAGTGCTCGGGGGAGTGCTAGTTGGCAAGAGACCCAGTACTTC
CSARGSASWQETQYF
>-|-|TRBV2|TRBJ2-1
TGTGCCAGCAGTTTAAGCCAGGGTGAGAGTGAGCAGTTCTTC
CASSLSQGESEQFF
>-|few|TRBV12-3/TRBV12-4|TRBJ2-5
TGTGCCAGCAGTTTTAAGGCAGGGTGGATCCAAGAGACCCAGTACTTC
CASSFKAGWIQETQYF
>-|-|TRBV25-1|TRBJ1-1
TGTGCCAGCAGTGAACCCCCGTGGACTGAAGCTTTCTTT
CASSEPPWTEAFF
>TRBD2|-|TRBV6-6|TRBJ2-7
TGTGCCAGCAGCACCACTAGCGGGGGTGCCTACGAGCAGTACTTC
CASSTTSGGAYEQYF
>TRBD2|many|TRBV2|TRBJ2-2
TGTGCCAGCAGGGGACTAGCGGACACCGGGGAGCTGTTTTTT
CASRGLADTGELFF
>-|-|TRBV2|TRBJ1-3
TGTGCCAGCCTGGGTCTTCAGGGAGGTTCCGGAAACACCATATATTTT
CASLGLQGGSGNTIYF
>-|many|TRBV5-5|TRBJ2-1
TGTGCCAGCAGGTTCGGACGCCTGGGGTCCTACAATGAGCAGTTCTTC
CASRFGRLGSYNEQFF
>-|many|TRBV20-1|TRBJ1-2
TGCAGTGCTACACCACAGGCGTACGGCGGCTACACCTTC
CSATPQAYGGYTF
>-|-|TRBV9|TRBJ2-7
TGTGCCAGCAGCGGTCGACAGAATGGACTCTACGAGCAGTACTTC
CASSGRQNGLYEQYF
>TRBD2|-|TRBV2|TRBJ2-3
TGTGCCAGCAGTGGACGACTAGCGGGGACAGATACGCAGTATTTT
CASSGRLAGTDTQYF
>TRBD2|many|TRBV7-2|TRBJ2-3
TGTGCCAGCAGCTTCGGCGGGGGTAGGTCGGATACGCAGTATTTT
CASSFGGGRSDTQYF
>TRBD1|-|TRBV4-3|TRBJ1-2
TGCGCCAGAAGCCCGGGGACAGGGCTTTATGGCTACACCTTC
CARSPGTGLYGYTF
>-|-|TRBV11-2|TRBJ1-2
TGTGCCAGCAGCTTAGGCCCGCCGGCTAACTATGGCTACACCTTC
CASSLGPPANYGYTF
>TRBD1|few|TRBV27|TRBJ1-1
TGTGCCAGCAGTCGGACAGGGTCAGGGACTGAAGCTTTCTTT
CASSRTGSGTEAFF
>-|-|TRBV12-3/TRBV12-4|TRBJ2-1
TGTGCCAGCAGTTTTGAGGGGAACGAGCAGTTCTTC
CASSFEGNEQFF
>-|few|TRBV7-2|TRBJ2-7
TGTGCCAGCAGCCCGTCTTGGGAGATAAGCTCCTACGAGCAGTACTTC
CASSPSWEISSYEQYF
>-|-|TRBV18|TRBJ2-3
TGTGCCAGCTCTCAAAGCGAAACAGCGACCCGGCGTACGCAGTATTTT
CASSQSETATRRTQYF
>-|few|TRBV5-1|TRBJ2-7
TGCGCCAGCAGCTTGCCCTCCGGGACCCCCTACGAGCAGTACTTC
CASSLPSGTPYEQYF
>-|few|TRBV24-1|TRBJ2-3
TGTGCCACGGAGTCTAGCACAGATACGCAGTATTTT
CATESSTDTQYF
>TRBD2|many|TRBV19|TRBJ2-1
TGTGCCAGTAGTGGGACTAGCGGGGATTACAATGAGCAGTTCTTC
CASSGTSGDYNEQFF
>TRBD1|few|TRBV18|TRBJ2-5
TGTGCCAGCTATCCCGGGACAGACCAAGAGACCCAGTACTTC
CASYPGTDQETQYF
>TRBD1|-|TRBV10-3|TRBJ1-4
TGTGCCATCAGTCCACAGGGGACCTCTAATGAAAAACTGTTTTTT
CAISPQGTSNEKLFF